The TCR beta chain under discussion was sequenced for a study of blood T cells in healthy people across ages. The CDR3 contains 15 residues. Germline V gene data show CDR1 as SGHAT and CDR2 as FQNNGV. Trimming stripped 1 base from V and 6 bases from J, with 15 bases between. Whole-study findings and limits: Higher naive T cell percentage went strongly together with higher TCR beta diversity.

Concerning this clonotype itself: Its antigen remains unidentified.

It was with a sample-barcoded 5' primer and a J-beta primer mix that a second PCR of roughly 6 to 12 cycles was run. All samples yielded 3 million or more CDR3-containing paired-end reads. MiXCR, run by TCRdb on the 5' RACE reads, gives a single entry per CDR3 protein. The repertoire includes about 570,000 distinct CDR3 sequences, about 25% of them detected once, and approximately 17% sits in the top ten. Source material: blood. The receptor was isolated from a woman aged 65 to 85 in good health. The chain joins TRBV11-2 to TRBJ1-2; D perhaps matches TRBD1 (5 bases). The DNA of the CDR3 is TGTGCCAGCAGCTTAGCCTTGGACCGGGGCCATGGCTACACCTTC. This encodes CASSLALDRGHGYTF.